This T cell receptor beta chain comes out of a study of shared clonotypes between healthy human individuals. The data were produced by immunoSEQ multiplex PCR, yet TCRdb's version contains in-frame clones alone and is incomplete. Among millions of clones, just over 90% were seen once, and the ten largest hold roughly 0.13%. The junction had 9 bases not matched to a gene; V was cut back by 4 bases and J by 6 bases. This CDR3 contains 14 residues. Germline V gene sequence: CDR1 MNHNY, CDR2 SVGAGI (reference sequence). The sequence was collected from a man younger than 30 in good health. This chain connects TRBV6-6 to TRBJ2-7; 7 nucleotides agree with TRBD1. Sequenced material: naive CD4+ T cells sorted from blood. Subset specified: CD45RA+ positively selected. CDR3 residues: CASSLDRDRGEQYF. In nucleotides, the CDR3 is TGTGCCAGCAGTTTAGACAGGGATCGAGGCGAGCAGTACTTC.